A single sample gave rise to the 9 T cell receptor beta chains below, sequenced in a study of PD-L1 blockade in urothelial cancer. Sequenced by immunoSEQ multiplex PCR; TCRdb stores in-frame clones only, minus some. The sample holds around 100,000 clones, around 87% seen once. This sample's time point: pretreatment peripheral blood. Here the sequenced sample was PBMCs, taken around atezolizumab (anti-PD-L1) treatment. Receptor source: a man aged 55 to 70 with urothelial cancer.

Only a few counts were recorded for this clone. V is TRBV9 and J is TRBJ2-5; TRBD2 might be the D (5 bases). This CDR3 has 13 amino acids. Germline CDR1 reads SGDLS; CDR2 reads YYNGEE. The V gene lost 1 base and the J gene lost 5 bases, with 9 bases spanning the gap. The chain's CDR3 is CASSVRERETQYF. In DNA, the CDR3 is TGTGCCAGCAGCGTAAGGGAGCGGGAGACCCAGTACTTC.

The chain employs TRBV15 and TRBJ2-5; a possible D gene is TRBD2 (6 bases). The V end lost 2 bases, the J end lost 5 bases, and 18 bases lay between the germline ends. Germline CDR1 is LNHNV and CDR2 is YYDKDF (reference sequence). The CDR3 contains 16 residues. The CDR3 reads CATSRSRDLLVETQYF. The CDR3 region has the DNA TGTGCCACCAGCAGATCCCGGGACTTACTAGTGGAGACCCAGTACTTC.

This chain uses TRBV7-3 with TRBJ1-2; D call uncertain. Germline V gives CDR1 SGHTA, CDR2 FQGTGA. This CDR3 spans 15 amino acids. Between the trimmed V and J ends, which lost 5 bases and 7 bases, there was a span of 20 bases. CDR3 loop: CASSPQTSAIGGYTF. The CDR3 nucleotides read TGTGCCAGCAGCCCACAGACAAGTGCGATTGGTGGCTACACCTTC.

This rearrangement joins TRBV19 to TRBJ2-1; 7 nucleotides line up with TRBD2. This CDR3 has 12 residues. Trimming took 3 bases from V and 8 from J; bases not matched to a gene: 1. Germline V gene sequence: CDR1 LNHDA, CDR2 SQIVND (reference sequence). The CDR3 DNA sequence: TGTGCCAGTAGTATTCGGGGGGATGAGCAGTTCTTC. It specifies CASSIRGDEQFF.

This clone appeared once. The chain has TRBV7-9 and TRBJ2-4; the D gene is possibly TRBD2 (7 bases). The germline V gene has CDR1 SEHNR and CDR2 FQNEAQ (reference sequence). This CDR3 region has 12 residues. Trimming removed 4 bases at V and 8 bases at J, with 9 bases between. For the CDR3, the DNA is TGTGCCAGCAGCTGGGAGGGGGACATTCAGTACTTC. Residues: CASSWEGDIQYF.

V is TRBV14 and J is TRBJ1-2; D is ambiguous. The length of the CDR3 is 16 residues. Germline CDR1 is SGHDN and CDR2 is FVKESK. V was shortened by 0 bases and J by 4 bases, with 15 bases between the two germline ends. CDR3 in amino acids: CASSQERAPFGYGYTF. The CDR3 region has the DNA TGTGCCAGCAGCCAAGAGAGGGCTCCTTTTGGCTATGGCTACACCTTC.

This clone was observed a few times. The V and J genes are TRBV18 and TRBJ2-5, with 9 bases lining up with TRBD1. The CDR3 has 14 residues. Trimming at V came to 3 bases and at J to 5 bases, leaving 4 bases not matched to a gene. Germline assignment: CDR1 KGHSH and CDR2 LQKENI. The CDR3 reads CASSPGTGRETQYF. The CDR3 region has the DNA TGTGCCAGCTCACCCGGGACAGGGAGGGAGACCCAGTACTTC.

The chain combines TRBV6-6 with TRBJ2-1, with D tentatively TRBD2 (7 bases). Germline-derived CDR1 and CDR2 are MNHNY and SVGAGI (reference sequence). The CDR3 consists of 13 residues. Trimming left V 11 bases short and J 5 bases short, with 16 bases between. In nucleotides, the CDR3 is TGTGCCCCCGGGGGCGGGGGCCACAATGAGCAGTTCTTC. This sequence encodes CAPGGGGHNEQFF.

This clone was found once. The rearrangement uses TRBV7-2 and TRBJ2-3; D not certain. Germline V gene data show CDR1 as SGHTA and CDR2 as FQGNSA. This CDR3 has 13 amino acids. V was trimmed by 3 bases and J by 0 bases, leaving 4 bases between them. CDR3 bases: TGTGCCAGCAGCTTTGGCAGCACAGATACGCAGTATTTT. Protein: CASSFGSTDTQYF. The whole variable domain, remainder taken from reference TRBV7-2 and TRBJ2-3, is GAGVSQSPSNKVTEKGKDVELRCDPISGHTALYWYRQSLGQGLEFLIYFQGNSAPDKSGLPSDRFSAERTGGSVSTLTIQRTQQEDSAVYLCASSFGSTDTQYFGPGTRLTVL.